This T cell receptor beta chain was documented in a study of T cell responses to AZD1222 COVID-19 vaccine. Study findings and constraints: Sampled repertoires all dated from after the peak T cell response. Dominant CD4 TCR responses targeted spike regions 160-218 and 743-854.

With respect to this clone: The antigen remains undetermined.

The CDR3 is made up of 15 amino acids. Germline lookup yields CDR1 SGDLS and CDR2 YYNGEE. The ends were cut back, 4 bases at V and 6 bases at J, with 19 bases in the middle. TCRdb's copy holds only in-frame clones and misses some; the assay was immunoSEQ multiplex PCR. In the table there are 150,000 or so clones, just over 90% of which are singletons. The sequencing here drew on peripheral blood, taken on day 0 of AZD1222 vaccination. This rearrangement joins TRBV9 to TRBJ2-5; either TRBD1 or TRBD2 may supply D (5 bases each). This clonotype was obtained from an adult in good health. The DNA of the CDR3 is TGTGCCAGCAGCTTCCGGGACGGGGATCGGCAGACCCAGTACTTC. Its translation is CASSFRDGDRQTQYF.